This TCR beta chain was recorded in a study of identifying expanded T cells in peripheral blood. Study conclusions and caveats: Differentially abundant clones: about 1.3 between replicates, about 15 at roughly 13 days, 19 at four. Clone count variance between approximately 2-week samples rose with total template count.

A word on this clone: Its antigen is currently unknown.

Clones were read by immunoSEQ multiplex PCR, and TCRdb kept only the in-frame ones, dropping some. The sample has approximately 130,000 clones; 86% are singletons. Trimming removed 5 bases at V and 3 bases at J, with 10 bases between. Germline values: CDR1 MNHEY, CDR2 SVGAGI. The CDR3 has 13 residues. No infections or other immune events were documented during collection. Sequenced sample: blood. V usage is TRBV6-5 and J usage is TRBJ1-1; no reliable D call. The origin of this receptor is a person between 18 and 69 years old in good health. DNA for the CDR3: TGTGCCAGCAGTCCGGGCCGATACACTGAAGCTTTCTTT. It translates to CASSPGRYTEAFF.